This is a list of T cell receptor beta chains from one sample in a study of blood T cell repertoires in COVID-19. TCRdb's table, derived via immunoSEQ multiplex PCR, lists solely in-frame clones and lacks some. This sample carries about 120,000 clones, approximately 81% of them seen once, and the ten largest clones take roughly 1.6%. Sequencing was performed on peripheral blood. The receptors stem from a man aged 50-60 years with acute or convalescent COVID-19. The CDR3 runs from the conserved cysteine through the conserved F or W. A D gene is named only where the DNA matches it firmly. The size of a clone is reported for some rows only, either as once, few or many, or as a class for expanded clones.

>TRBV2|TRBJ1-2|NA|NA
TGTGCCAGCAGTGAAATGGGTAGCACTACGGGGGGCTACACCTTC
CASSEMGSTTGGYTF
>TRBV6-5|TRBJ2-1|NA|NA
TGTGCCAGCAGTTACTCCGGGGTTGAGCAGTTCTTC
CASSYSGVEQFF
>TRBV5-1|TRBJ2-1|NA|TRBD2
TGCGCCAGCAGTACACTAGCGGGGGGGCTCAATGAGCAGTTCTTC
CASSTLAGGLNEQFF
>TRBV29-1|TRBJ2-5|once|TRBD1
TGCAGCGTGGCACGGGACAGGGGGCGCAGAGAGACCCAGTACTTC
CSVARDRGRRETQYF
>TRBV5-1|TRBJ2-2|once|NA
TGCGCCAGCAGTTCCGGACAGACCACGAACACCGGGGAGCTGTTTTTT
CASSSGQTTNTGELFF
>TRBV24-1|TRBJ2-1|NA|TRBD1
TGTGCCACCAGTGATTTCCCCCGAACCGGGACAGAAAACTACAATGAGCAGTTCTTC
CATSDFPRTGTENYNEQFF
>TRBV3-1/TRBV3-2|TRBJ1-2|NA|TRBD1
TGTGCCAGCAGCCAAGCAGGGGGCTATGGCTACACCTTC
CASSQAGGYGYTF
>TRBV6-5|TRBJ1-1|NA|NA
TGTGCCAGCAGCTCCGACCCCAGGGTCACTGAAGCTTTCTTT
CASSSDPRVTEAFF
>TRBV19|TRBJ1-1|NA|NA
TGTGCCAGTACCTTTGACAGGAGGGAAGCTTTCTTT
CASTFDRREAFF
>TRBV7-2|TRBJ2-5|NA|TRBD2
TGTGCCAGCAGCTTATATACTAGCGGGGGGCTAGAGACCCAGTACTTC
CASSLYTSGGLETQYF
>TRBV7-6|TRBJ2-3|NA|NA
TGTGCCAGCAGCCGACAGTCTCCAATCACAGATACGCAGTATTTT
CASSRQSPITDTQYF
>TRBV30|TRBJ1-4|once|NA
TGTGCCTGGAGGGACAGAATGGCCACGTATGAAAAACTGTTTTTT
CAWRDRMATYEKLFF
>TRBV5-4|TRBJ1-1|NA|NA
TGTGCCAGCAGCTTGGGGGGGGGCGCCCGGTTGAACACTGAAGCTTTCTTT
CASSLGGGARLNTEAFF
>TRBV3-1/TRBV3-2|TRBJ1-4|NA|NA
TGTGCCAGCAGCCTGGGTTCCAATCGGGCTAATGAAAAACTGTTTTTT
CASSLGSNRANEKLFF
>TRBV30|TRBJ1-5|NA|NA
TGTGCCTGGAGCAAGCGCAATCAGCCCCAGCATTTT
CAWSKRNQPQHF
>TRBV7-9|TRBJ1-1|NA|TRBD1
TGTGCCAGCAGCTTAGACAGGGGGAACACTGAAGCTTTCTTT
CASSLDRGNTEAFF
>TRBV24-1|TRBJ2-3|NA|TRBD2
TGTGCCACCAGTGGCGGGGGAAGCACAGATACGCAGTATTTT
CATSGGGSTDTQYF
>TRBV28|TRBJ2-5|once|NA
TGTGCCAGCAGCTTTGCAGGGGCGGAAGAGACCCAGTACTTC
CASSFAGAEETQYF
>TRBV24-1|TRBJ1-6|few|TRBD1
TGTGCCACCAGTGAGGGACAGTTTAATTCACCCCTCCACTTT
CATSEGQFNSPLHF
>TRBV2|TRBJ2-2|NA|NA
TGTGCCAGCAGGGGGCTGGCCGGGGAGCTGTTTTTT
CASRGLAGELFF
>TRBV29-1|TRBJ1-1|NA|TRBD1
TGCAGCGTTAAGAACAGGGGGCCTACGGACACTGAAGCTTTCTTT
CSVKNRGPTDTEAFF
>TRBV5-6|TRBJ2-4|NA|TRBD2
TGTGCCAGCAGCTTGGCTAGCGGGGGGTCGTCCAAAAACATTCAGTACTTC
CASSLASGGSSKNIQYF
>TRBV29-1|TRBJ2-3|NA|TRBD2
TGCAGCGTTGATGCTAGCGGGGGAACAGATACGCAGTATTTT
CSVDASGGTDTQYF
>TRBV7-3|TRBJ2-2|NA|NA
TGTGCCAGCAGCTTAAACAGGCCCAACACCGGGGAGCTGTTTTTT
CASSLNRPNTGELFF
>TRBV28|TRBJ1-6|NA|TRBD1
TGTGCCAGCATCCCCCAAACAGGGGCGGCCCTCCACTTT
CASIPQTGAALHF
>TRBV3-1/TRBV3-2|TRBJ2-1|NA|NA
TGTGCCAGCAGCCCCTCCGGGGTTTACAATGAGCAGTTCTTC
CASSPSGVYNEQFF
>TRBV4-1|TRBJ2-5|NA|NA
TGCGCCAGCAGCCCCCTAGGGGCGGCCCAAGAGACCCAGTACTTC
CASSPLGAAQETQYF
>TRBV7-2|TRBJ2-3|NA|TRBD1
TGTGCCAGCAGCTTCGCCGACAGGGGGCTGGCAGATACGCAGTATTTT
CASSFADRGLADTQYF
>TRBV9|TRBJ2-7|NA|TRBD1
TGTGCCACCGACCCCGGGACAGGGTTAATGTACGAGCAGTACTTC
CATDPGTGLMYEQYF
>TRBV29-1|TRBJ2-7|NA|TRBD1
TGCAGCGCTCAAGGACAGGGCTACGAGCAGTACTTC
CSAQGQGYEQYF
>TRBV6-4|TRBJ2-6|NA|NA
TGTGCCAGCAGTGACTCAGGGGGCTCTGGGGCCAACGTCCTGACTTTC
CASSDSGGSGANVLTF
>TRBV9|TRBJ2-7|NA|NA
TGTGCCAGCAGCGTTGGACAGTTACCCTACGAGCAGTACTTC
CASSVGQLPYEQYF
>TRBV7-2|TRBJ2-3|NA|NA
TGTGCCAGCAGCTTAAGGCCGGGTCCAGGGGGCACAGATACGCAGTATTTT
CASSLRPGPGGTDTQYF
>TRBV3-1/TRBV3-2|TRBJ1-1|NA|NA
TGTGCCAGCAGCCAAGAAGGGGGAGTCACTGAAGCTTTCTTT
CASSQEGGVTEAFF
>TRBV20-1|TRBJ1-1|once|NA
TGCAGTGCTAGTCCAACGGTCGGCGGGGTCACTGAAGCTTTCTTT
CSASPTVGGVTEAFF